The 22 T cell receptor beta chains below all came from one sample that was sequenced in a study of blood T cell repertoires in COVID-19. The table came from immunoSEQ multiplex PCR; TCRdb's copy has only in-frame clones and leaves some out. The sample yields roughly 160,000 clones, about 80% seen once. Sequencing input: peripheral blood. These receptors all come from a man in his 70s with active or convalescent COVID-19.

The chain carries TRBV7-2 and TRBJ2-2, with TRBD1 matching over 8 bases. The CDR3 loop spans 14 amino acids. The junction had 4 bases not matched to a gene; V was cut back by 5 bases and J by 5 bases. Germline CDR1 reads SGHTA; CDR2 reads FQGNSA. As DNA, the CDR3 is TGTGCCAGCAGCACACGGACAGGGACCGGGGAGCTGTTTTTT. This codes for CASSTRTGTGELFF.

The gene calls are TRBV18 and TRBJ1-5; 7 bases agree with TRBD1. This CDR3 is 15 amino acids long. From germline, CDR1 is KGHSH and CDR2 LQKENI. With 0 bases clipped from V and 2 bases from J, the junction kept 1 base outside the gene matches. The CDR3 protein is CASSPPGTGNQPQHF. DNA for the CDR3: TGTGCCAGCTCACCACCTGGGACAGGCAATCAGCCCCAGCATTTT.

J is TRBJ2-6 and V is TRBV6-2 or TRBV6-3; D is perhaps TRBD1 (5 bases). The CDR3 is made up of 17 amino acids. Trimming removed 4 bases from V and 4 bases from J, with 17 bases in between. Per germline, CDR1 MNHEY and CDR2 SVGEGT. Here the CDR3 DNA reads TGTGCCAGCAGTTCTCCCCAGGGTCTAGAAGGGGCCAACGTCCTGACTTTC. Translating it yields CASSSPQGLEGANVLTF.

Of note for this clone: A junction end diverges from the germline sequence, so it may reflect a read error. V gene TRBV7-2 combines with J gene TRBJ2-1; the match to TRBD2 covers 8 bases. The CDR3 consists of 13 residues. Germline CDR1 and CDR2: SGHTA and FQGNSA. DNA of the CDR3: TGTGCCAGCAGCTTAGGCCTGGCGCGGGGGGCGGTCTTC. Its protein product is CASSLGLARGAVF.

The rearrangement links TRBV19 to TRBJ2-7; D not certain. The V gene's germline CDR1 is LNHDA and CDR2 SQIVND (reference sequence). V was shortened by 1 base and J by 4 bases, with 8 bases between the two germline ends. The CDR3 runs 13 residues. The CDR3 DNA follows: TGTGCCAGTAGTATAGGTGGCAGTTACGAGCAGTACTTC. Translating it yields CASSIGGSYEQYF.

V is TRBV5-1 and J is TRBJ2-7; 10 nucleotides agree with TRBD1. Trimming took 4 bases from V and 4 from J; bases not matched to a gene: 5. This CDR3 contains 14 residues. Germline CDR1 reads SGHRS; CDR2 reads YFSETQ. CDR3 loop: CASSQTGGQYEQYF. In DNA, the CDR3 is TGCGCCAGCAGCCAGACAGGGGGCCAGTACGAGCAGTACTTC.

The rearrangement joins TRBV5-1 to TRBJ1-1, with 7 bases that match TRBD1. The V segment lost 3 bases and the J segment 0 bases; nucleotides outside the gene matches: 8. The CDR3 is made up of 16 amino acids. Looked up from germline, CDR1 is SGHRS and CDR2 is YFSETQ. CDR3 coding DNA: TGCGCCAGCAGCTCCCCGACAGGGCGCATGAACACTGAAGCTTTCTTT. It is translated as CASSSPTGRMNTEAFF.

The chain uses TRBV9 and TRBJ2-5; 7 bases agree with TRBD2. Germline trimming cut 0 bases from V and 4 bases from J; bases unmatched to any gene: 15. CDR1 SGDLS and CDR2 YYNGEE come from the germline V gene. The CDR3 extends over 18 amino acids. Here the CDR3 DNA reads TGTGCCAGCAGCGTAGCGGGGCAGTGGGGAGGGAGTGGAGAGACCCAGTACTTC. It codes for CASSVAGQWGGSGETQYF.

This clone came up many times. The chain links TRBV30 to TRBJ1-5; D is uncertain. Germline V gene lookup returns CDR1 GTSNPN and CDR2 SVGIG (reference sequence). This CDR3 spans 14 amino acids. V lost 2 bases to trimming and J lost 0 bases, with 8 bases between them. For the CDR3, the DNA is TGTGCCTGGAGTCTCCCAGATAGCAATCAGCCCCAGCATTTT. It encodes CAWSLPDSNQPQHF.

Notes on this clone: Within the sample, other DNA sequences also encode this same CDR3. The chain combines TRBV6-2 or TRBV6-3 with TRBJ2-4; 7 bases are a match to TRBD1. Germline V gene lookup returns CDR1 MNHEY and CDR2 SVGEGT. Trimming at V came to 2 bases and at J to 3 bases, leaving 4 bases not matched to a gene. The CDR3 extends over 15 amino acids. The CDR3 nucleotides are TGTGCCAGCAGTTACAGGGGGCTTGTCAAAAACATTCAGTACTTC. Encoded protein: CASSYRGLVKNIQYF.

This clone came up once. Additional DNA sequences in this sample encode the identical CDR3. CDR3 bases: TGCGCCAGCAGCTTGGTACAGGGGGCCTACGAGCAGTACTTC. Protein sequence: CASSLVQGAYEQYF. The chain links TRBV5-1 to TRBJ2-7, with 8 bases aligning to TRBD1. V lost 0 bases to trimming and J lost 2 bases; unmatched junction nucleotides: 1. In germline, CDR1 is SGHRS, CDR2 YFSETQ. The CDR3 sequence is 14 residues long.

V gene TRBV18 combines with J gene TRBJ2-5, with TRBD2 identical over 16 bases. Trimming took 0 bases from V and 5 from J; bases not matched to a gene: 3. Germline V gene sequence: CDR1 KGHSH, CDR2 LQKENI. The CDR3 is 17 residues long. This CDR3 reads CASSPPGLAGGSETQYF. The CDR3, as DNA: TGTGCCAGCTCACCACCGGGACTAGCGGGAGGGTCGGAGACCCAGTACTTC.

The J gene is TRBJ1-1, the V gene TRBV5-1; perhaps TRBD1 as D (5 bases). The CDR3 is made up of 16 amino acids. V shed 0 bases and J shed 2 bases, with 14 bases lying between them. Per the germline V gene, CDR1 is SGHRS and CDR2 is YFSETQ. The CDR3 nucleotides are TGCGCCAGCAGCTTGGGGGCGCAGGGCCGTAACACTGAAGCTTTCTTT. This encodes CASSLGAQGRNTEAFF.

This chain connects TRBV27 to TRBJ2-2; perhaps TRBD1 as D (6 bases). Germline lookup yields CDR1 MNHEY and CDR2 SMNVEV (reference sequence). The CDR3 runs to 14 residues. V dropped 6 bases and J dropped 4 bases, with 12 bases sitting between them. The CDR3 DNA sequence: TGTGCCAGCAGCCCGAACAGGGTCACCGGGGAGCTGTTTTTT. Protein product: CASSPNRVTGELFF.

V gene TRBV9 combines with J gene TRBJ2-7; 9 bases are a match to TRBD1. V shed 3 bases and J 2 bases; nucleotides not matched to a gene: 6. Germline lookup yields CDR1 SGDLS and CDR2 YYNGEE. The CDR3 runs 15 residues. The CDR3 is CASSEGGTGPYEQYF. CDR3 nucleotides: TGTGCCAGCAGCGAAGGGGGGACAGGGCCCTACGAGCAGTACTTC.

CDR3 sequence reads: CASSQGLAGGPFTETQYF. The CDR3 DNA reads TGCGCCAGCAGCCAGGGACTAGCGGGGGGGCCGTTCACAGAGACCCAGTACTTC. The V call is TRBV4-3, the J call TRBJ2-5; 16 nucleotides match TRBD2. J gave up 4 bases and V 3 bases, and 8 bases lay outside the gene matches. This CDR3 region has 18 residues. From germline, CDR1 is LGHNA and CDR2 YSLEER.

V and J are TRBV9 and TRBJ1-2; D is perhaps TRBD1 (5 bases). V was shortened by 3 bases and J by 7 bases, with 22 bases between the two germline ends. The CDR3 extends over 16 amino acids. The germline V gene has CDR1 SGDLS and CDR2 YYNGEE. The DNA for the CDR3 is TGTGCCAGCAGCGCGTATACAGGAAACCTACAAGGTGGCTACACCTTC. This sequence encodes CASSAYTGNLQGGYTF. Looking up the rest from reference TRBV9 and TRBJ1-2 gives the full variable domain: DSGVTQTPKHLITATGQRVTLRCSPRSGDLSVYWYQQSLDQGLQFLIQYYNGEERAKGNILERFSAQQFPDLHSELNLSSLELGDSALYFCASSAYTGNLQGGYTFGSGTRLTVV.

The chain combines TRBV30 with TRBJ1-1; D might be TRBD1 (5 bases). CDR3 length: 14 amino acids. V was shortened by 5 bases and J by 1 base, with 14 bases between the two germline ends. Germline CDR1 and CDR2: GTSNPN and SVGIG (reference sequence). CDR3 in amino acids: CAWAGRRGNTEAFF. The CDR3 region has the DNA TGTGCCTGGGCCGGGCGGAGGGGGAACACTGAAGCTTTCTTT. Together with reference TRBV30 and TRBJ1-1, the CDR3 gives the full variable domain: SQTIHQWPATLVQPVGSPLSLECTVEGTSNPNLYWYRQAAGRGLQLLFYSVGIGQISSEVPQNLSASRPQDRQFILSSKKLLLSDSGFYLCAWAGRRGNTEAFFGQGTRLTVV.

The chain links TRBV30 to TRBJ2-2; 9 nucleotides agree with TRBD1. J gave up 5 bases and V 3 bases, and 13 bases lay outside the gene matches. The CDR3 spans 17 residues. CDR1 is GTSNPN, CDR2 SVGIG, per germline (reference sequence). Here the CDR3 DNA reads TGTGCCTGGAGGAGTCGGCGGGACAGGGTGCGAACCGGGGAGCTGTTTTTT. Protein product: CAWRSRRDRVRTGELFF. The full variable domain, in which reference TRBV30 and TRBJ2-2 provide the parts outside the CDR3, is SQTIHQWPATLVQPVGSPLSLECTVEGTSNPNLYWYRQAAGRGLQLLFYSVGIGQISSEVPQNLSASRPQDRQFILSSKKLLLSDSGFYLCAWRSRRDRVRTGELFFGEGSRLTVL.

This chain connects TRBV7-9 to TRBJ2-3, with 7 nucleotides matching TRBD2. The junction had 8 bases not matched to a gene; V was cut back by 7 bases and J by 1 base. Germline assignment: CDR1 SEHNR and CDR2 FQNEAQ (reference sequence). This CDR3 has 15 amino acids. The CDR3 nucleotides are TGTGCCAGCATCCCTAGCGGTCCTCGCACAGATACGCAGTATTTT. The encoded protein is CASIPSGPRTDTQYF.

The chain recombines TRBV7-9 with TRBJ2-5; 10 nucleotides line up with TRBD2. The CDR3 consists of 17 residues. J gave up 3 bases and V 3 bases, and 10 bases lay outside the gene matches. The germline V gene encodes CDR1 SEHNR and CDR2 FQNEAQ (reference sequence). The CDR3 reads CASSFQRGGTSKETQYF. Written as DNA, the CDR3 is TGTGCCAGCAGCTTTCAGCGGGGGGGTACTAGTAAAGAGACCCAGTACTTC. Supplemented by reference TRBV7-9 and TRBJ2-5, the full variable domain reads DTGVSQNPRHKITKRGQNVTFRCDPISEHNRLYWYRQTLGQGPEFLTYFQNEAQLEKSRLLSDRFSAERPKGSFSTLEIQRTEQGDSAMYLCASSFQRGGTSKETQYFGPGTRLLVL.

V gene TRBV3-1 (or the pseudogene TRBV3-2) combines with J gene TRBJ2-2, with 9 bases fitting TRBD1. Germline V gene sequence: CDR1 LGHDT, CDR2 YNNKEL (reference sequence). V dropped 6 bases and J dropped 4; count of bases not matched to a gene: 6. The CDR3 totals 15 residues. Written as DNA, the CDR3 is TGTGCCAGCAGATCGAGGACAGGGGTCACCGGGGAGCTGTTTTTT. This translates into CASRSRTGVTGELFF.